This T cell receptor beta chain stems from a study of technical replicates of blood from a handful of donors. The repertoire was sequenced with immunoSEQ multiplex PCR; TCRdb's copy has only in-frame clones and lacks some. The sample includes 11,000 to 15,000 clones, less than 90% of them seen just once. Sequenced sample: PBMCs. The source is a human donor in good health.

The CDR3 here is CASRTGSSSVETQYF. The DNA of the CDR3 is TGTGCCAGCAGGACAGGGAGTTCTAGCGTAGAGACCCAGTACTTC. The chain carries TRBV27 and TRBJ2-5; D possibly corresponds to TRBD1 (7 bases). Germline-derived CDR1 and CDR2 are MNHEY and SMNVEV (reference sequence). Deletions cut 6 bases from V and 4 bases from J, with 18 bases between. The CDR3 contains 15 residues.